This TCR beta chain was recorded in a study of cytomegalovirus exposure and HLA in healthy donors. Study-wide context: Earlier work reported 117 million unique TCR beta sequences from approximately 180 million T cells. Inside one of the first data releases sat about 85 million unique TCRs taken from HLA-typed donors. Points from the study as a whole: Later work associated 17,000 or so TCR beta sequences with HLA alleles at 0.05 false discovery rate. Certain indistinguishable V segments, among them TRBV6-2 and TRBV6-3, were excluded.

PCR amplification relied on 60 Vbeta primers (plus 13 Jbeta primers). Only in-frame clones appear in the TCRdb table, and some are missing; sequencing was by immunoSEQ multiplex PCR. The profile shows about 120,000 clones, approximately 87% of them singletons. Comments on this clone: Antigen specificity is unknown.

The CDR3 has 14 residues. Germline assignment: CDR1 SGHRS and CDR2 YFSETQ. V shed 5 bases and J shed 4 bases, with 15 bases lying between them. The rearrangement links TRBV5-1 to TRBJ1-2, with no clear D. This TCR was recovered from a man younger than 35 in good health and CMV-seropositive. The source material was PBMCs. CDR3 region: CASSPGNLVYGYTF. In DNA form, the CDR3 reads TGCGCCAGCAGTCCCGGGAACCTCGTCTATGGCTACACCTTC.